This T cell receptor beta chain was sequenced during a study of T cells in Graves' hyperthyroidism and ophthalmopathy. Across the whole study: Peripheral blood was secured at the point of initial diagnosis, before any treatment. Study-wide results and caveats: From stable hyperthyroidism, ophthalmopathy was set apart by a 13 V-J model. Most clonotypes expanded in thyroid above 0.001 were likewise present in blood. Median prediction lead before ophthalmopathy onset was 6.5 months with the model.

In germline, CDR1 is DFQATT, CDR2 SNEGSKA (reference sequence). Trimming took 2 bases from V and 3 from J, leaving 8 bases between them. CDR3 length: 12 residues. Comment on this clonotype: Its antigen is currently unknown.

RNA transcripts provided the source from which TCR beta CDR3 regions were amplified. The HTBI primer set drove a first-round RT-PCR of the TCR CDR3. One entry per CDR3 protein, called by TCRdb with MiXCR from the multiplex PCR reads. The sample consists of about 480,000 distinct CDR3 sequences, approximately 23% of them appearing once. Source material: blood. The V call is TRBV20-1, the J call TRBJ2-7; D is ambiguous. The clonotype originates from a woman aged 70-85 years with Graves' ophthalmopathy. In DNA form, the CDR3 reads TGCAGTGCTAGAACTAACTTCTACGAGCAGTACTTC. Amino acid sequence: CSARTNFYEQYF.